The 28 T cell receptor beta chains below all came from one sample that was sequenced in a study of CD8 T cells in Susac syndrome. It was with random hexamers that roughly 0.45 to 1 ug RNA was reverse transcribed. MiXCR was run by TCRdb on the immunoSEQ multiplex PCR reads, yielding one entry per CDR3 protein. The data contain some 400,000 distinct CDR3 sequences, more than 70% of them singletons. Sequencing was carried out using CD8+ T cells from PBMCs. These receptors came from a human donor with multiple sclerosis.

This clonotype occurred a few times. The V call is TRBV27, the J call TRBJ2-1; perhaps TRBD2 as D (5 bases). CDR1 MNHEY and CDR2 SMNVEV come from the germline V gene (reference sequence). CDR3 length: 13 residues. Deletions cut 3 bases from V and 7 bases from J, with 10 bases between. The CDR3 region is CASSLGPGNEQFF. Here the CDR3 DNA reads TGTGCCAGCAGTTTGGGTCCGGGGAATGAGCAGTTCTTC.

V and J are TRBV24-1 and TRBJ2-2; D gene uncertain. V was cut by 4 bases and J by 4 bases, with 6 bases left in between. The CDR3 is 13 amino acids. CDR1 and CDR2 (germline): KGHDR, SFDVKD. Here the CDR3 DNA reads TGTGCCACCAGTGAAGGGCTCACCGGGGAGCTGTTTTTT. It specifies CATSEGLTGELFF.

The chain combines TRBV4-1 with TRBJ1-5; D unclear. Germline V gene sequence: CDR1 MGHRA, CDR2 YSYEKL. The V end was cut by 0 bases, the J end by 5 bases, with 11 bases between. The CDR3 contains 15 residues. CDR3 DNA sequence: TGCGCCAGCAGCCAAGATTTAAGGGCCGATCAGCCCCAGCATTTT. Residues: CASSQDLRADQPQHF.

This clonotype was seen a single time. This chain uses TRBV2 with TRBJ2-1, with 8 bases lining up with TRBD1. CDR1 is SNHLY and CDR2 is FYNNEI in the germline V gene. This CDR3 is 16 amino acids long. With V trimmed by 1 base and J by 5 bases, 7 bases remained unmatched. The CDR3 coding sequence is TGTGCCAGCAGTGAAGGGGCCAGGGGGCTAAACAATGAGCAGTTCTTC. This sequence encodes CASSEGARGLNNEQFF.

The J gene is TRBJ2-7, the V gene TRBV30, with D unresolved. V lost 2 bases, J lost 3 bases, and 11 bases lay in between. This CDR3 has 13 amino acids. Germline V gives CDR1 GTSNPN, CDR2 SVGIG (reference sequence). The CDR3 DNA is TGTGCCTGGAGTTTTGGAAACGACTACGAGCAGTACTTC. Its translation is CAWSFGNDYEQYF.

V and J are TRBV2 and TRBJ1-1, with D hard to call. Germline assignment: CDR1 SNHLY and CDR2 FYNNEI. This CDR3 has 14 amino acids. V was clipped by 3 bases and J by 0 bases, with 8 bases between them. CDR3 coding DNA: TGTGCCAGCAGTGATGTTGGTCTGAACACTGAAGCTTTCTTT. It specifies CASSDVGLNTEAFF.

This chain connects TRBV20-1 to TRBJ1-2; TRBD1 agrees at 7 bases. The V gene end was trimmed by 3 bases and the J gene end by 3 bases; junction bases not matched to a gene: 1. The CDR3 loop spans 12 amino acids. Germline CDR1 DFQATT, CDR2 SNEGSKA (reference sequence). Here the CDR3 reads CSARGQHYGYTF. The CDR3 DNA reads TGCAGTGCTAGGGGACAGCACTATGGCTACACCTTC.

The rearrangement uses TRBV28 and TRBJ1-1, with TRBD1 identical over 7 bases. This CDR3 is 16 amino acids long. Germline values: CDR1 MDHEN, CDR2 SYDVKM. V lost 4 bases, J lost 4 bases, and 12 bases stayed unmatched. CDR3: CASSSTSTGLSTEAFF. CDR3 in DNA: TGTGCCAGCAGTTCCACCTCGACAGGGCTGAGCACTGAAGCTTTCTTT.

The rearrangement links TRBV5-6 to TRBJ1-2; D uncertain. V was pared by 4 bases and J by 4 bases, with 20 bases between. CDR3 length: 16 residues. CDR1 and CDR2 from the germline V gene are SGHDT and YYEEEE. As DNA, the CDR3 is TGTGCCAGCAGCCTTCGGACGTTAAACTGGGGCTATGGCTACACCTTC. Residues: CASSLRTLNWGYGYTF.

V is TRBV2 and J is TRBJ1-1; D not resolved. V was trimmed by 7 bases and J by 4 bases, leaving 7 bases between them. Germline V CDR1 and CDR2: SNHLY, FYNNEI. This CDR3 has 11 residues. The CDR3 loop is CASTVGTEAFF. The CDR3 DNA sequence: TGTGCCAGCACCGTGGGCACTGAAGCTTTCTTT.

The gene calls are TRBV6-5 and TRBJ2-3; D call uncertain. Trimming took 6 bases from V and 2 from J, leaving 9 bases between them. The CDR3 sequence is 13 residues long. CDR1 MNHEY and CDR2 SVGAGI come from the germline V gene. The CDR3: CASSKTNTDTQYF. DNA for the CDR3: TGTGCCAGCAGCAAGACAAACACAGATACGCAGTATTTT.

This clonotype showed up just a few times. The chain's CDR3 is CASSLFGGTYNEQFF. CDR3 nucleotides: TGTGCCAGCAGTTTATTTGGTGGGACCTACAATGAGCAGTTCTTC. The chain employs TRBV28 and TRBJ2-1; D is unresolved. Deletions cut 1 base from V and 2 bases from J, with 9 bases between. CDR3 length equals 15 residues. Per the germline V gene, CDR1 is MDHEN and CDR2 is SYDVKM.

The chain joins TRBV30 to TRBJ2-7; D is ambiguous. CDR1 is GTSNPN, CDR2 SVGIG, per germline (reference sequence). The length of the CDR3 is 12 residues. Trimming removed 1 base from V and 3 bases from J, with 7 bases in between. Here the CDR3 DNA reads TGTGCCTGGAGTGGCAGTAACTACGAGCAGTACTTC. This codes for CAWSGSNYEQYF.

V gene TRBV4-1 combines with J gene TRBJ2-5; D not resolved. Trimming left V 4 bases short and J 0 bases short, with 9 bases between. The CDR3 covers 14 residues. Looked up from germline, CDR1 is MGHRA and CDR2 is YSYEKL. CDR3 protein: CASSRTDHQETQYF. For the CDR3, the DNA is TGCGCCAGCAGCCGAACAGATCACCAAGAGACCCAGTACTTC.

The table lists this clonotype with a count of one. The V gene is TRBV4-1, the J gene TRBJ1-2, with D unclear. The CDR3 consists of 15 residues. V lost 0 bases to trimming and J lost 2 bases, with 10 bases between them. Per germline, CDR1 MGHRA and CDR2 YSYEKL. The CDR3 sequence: CASSQDAASNYGYTF. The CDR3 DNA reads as TGCGCCAGCAGCCAAGATGCTGCCAGCAACTATGGCTACACCTTC.

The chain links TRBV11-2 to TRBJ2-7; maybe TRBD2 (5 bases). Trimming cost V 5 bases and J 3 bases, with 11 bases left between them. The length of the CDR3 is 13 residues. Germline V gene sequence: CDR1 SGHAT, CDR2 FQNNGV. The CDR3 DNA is TGTGCCAGCAGCCCGTCGACTAACTACGAGCAGTACTTC. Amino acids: CASSPSTNYEQYF. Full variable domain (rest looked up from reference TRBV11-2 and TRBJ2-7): EAGVAQSPRYKIIEKRQSVAFWCNPISGHATLYWYQQILGQGPKLLIQFQNNGVVDDSQLPKDRFSAERLKGVDSTLKIQPAKLEDSAVYLCASSPSTNYEQYFGPGTRLTVT.

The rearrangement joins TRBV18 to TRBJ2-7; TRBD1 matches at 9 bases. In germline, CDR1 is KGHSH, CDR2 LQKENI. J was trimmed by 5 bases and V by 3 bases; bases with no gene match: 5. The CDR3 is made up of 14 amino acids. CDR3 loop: CASSPGTGRNEQYF. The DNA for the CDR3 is TGTGCCAGCTCACCCGGGACAGGGAGGAACGAGCAGTACTTC.

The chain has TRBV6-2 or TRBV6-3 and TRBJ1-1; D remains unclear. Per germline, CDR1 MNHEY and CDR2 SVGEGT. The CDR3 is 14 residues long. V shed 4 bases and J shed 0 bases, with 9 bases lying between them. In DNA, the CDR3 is TGTGCCAGCAGTTCTGGCTTCATGAACACTGAAGCTTTCTTT. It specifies CASSSGFMNTEAFF.

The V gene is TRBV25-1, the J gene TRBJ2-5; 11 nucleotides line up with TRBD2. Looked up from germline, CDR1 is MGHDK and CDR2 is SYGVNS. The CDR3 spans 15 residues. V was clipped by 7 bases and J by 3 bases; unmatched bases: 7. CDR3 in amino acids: CASTSLAGVKETQYF. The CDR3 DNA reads TGTGCCAGCACCTCACTAGCGGGGGTGAAAGAGACCCAGTACTTC. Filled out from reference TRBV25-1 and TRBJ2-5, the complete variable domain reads EADIYQTPRYLVIGTGKKITLECSQTMGHDKMYWYQQDPGMELHLIHYSYGVNSTEKGDLSSESTVSRIRTEHFPLTLESARPSHTSQYLCASTSLAGVKETQYFGPGTRLLVL.

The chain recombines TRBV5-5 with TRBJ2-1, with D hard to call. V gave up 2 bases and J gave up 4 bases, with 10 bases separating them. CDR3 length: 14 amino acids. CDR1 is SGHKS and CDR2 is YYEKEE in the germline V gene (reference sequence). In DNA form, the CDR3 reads TGTGCCAGCAGCTTTCAGAGCCCTTACAATGAGCAGTTCTTC. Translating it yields CASSFQSPYNEQFF.

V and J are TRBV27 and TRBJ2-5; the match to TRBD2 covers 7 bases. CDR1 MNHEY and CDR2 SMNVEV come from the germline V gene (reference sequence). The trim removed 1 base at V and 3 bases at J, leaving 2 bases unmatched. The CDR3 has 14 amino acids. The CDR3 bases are TGTGCCAGCAGTTTATTGGGGAGGGAAGAGACCCAGTACTTC. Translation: CASSLLGREETQYF.

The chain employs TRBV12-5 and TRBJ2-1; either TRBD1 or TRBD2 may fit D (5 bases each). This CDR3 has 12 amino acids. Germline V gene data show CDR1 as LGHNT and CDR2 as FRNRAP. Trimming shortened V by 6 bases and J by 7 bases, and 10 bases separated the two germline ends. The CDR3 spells CASGLGENEQFF. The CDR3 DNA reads TGTGCTAGTGGCTTAGGGGAGAATGAGCAGTTCTTC.

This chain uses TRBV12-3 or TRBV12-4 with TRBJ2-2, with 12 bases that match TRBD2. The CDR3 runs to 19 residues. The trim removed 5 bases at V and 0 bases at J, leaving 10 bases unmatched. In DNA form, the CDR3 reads TGTGCCAGCAGTACCTGGACTAGCGGGGAGACCCCGAACACCGGGGAGCTGTTTTTT. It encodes CASSTWTSGETPNTGELFF.

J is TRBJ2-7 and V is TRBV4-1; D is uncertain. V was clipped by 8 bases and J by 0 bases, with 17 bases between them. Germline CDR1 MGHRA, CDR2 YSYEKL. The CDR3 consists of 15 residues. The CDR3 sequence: CASALEHLSSYEQYF. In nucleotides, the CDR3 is TGCGCCAGCGCTCTTGAACACCTTAGCTCCTACGAGCAGTACTTC.

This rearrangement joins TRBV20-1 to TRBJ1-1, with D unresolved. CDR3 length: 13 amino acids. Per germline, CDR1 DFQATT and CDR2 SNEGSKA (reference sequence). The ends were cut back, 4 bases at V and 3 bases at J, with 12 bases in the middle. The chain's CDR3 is CSAKSVGDTEAFF. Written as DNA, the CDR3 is TGCAGTGCTAAGTCCGTGGGCGACACTGAAGCTTTCTTT.

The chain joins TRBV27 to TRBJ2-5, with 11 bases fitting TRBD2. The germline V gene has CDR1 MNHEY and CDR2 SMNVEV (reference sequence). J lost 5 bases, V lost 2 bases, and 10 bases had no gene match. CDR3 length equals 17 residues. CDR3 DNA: TGTGCCAGCAGTTTAAGTAGCGGGGGGGCTCTGCGGGAGACCCAGTACTTC. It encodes CASSLSSGGALRETQYF.

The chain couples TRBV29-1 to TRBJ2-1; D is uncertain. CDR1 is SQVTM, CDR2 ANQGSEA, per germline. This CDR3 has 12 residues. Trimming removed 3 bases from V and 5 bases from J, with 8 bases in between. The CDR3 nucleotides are TGCAGCGTTGATACCGGAGACAATGAGCAGTTCTTC. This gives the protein CSVDTGDNEQFF.

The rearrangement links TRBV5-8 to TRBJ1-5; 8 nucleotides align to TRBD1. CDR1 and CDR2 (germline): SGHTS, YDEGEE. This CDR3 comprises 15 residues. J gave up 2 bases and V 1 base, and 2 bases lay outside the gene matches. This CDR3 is CASSLQGAGNQPQHF. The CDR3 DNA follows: TGTGCCAGCAGCTTGCAGGGGGCTGGCAATCAGCCCCAGCATTTT.